The source of this TCR beta chain is a study of blood T cell repertoires in COVID-19. About the research overall: Acute-phase and convalescent COVID-19 samples originated in the United States, Italy and Spain. T cells, B-cell-depleted T cells, or PBMCs provided the cDNA or gDNA that served as material.

V was clipped by 2 bases and J by 9 bases; unmatched bases: 7. Germline CDR1 and CDR2: MNHEY and SVGEGT. The CDR3 extends over 15 amino acids. This clone was observed a single time. Per the study methods: Using reference gene primer amplification, nucleated cell counts were estimated. Only in-frame clones appear in the TCRdb table, and some are missing; sequencing was by immunoSEQ multiplex PCR. For V, J and clone size, that table is used; D and trimming come from the DNA. The sample shows roughly 82,000 clones, around 83% of them seen only once. Material for sequencing was peripheral blood. This TCR was sampled from a woman aged 55 to 70 with acute or convalescent COVID-19. This chain uses TRBV6-2 or TRBV6-3 with TRBJ2-1; 10 nucleotides align to TRBD2. This CDR3 is CASSYRLAGDGEQFF. The CDR3 DNA is TGTGCCAGCAGTTACAGGCTAGCGGGGGACGGTGAGCAGTTCTTC.